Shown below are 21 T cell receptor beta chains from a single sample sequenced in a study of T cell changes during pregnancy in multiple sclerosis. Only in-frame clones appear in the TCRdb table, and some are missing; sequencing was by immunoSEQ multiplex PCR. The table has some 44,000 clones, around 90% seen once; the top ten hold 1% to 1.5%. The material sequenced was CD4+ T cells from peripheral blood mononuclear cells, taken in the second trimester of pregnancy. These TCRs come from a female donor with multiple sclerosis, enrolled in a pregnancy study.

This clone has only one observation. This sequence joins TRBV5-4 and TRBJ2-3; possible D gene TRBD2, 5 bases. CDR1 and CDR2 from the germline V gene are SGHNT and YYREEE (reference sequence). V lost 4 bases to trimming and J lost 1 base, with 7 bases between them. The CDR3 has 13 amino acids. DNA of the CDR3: TGTGCCAGCAGCCTTAGCGGCACAGATACGCAGTATTTT. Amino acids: CASSLSGTDTQYF.

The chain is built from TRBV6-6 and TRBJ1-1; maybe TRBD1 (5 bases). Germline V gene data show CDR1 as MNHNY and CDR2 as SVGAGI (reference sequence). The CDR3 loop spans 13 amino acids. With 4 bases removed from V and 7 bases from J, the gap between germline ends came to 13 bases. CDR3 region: CASSLGQVSEAFF. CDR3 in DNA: TGTGCCAGCAGTTTGGGGCAGGTGAGTGAAGCTTTCTTT.

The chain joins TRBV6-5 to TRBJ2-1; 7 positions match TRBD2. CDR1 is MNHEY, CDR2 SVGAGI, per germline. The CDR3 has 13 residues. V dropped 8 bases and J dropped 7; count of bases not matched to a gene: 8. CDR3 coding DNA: TGTGCCAGCCGGGGAGGGTCAGAGAATGAGCAGTTCTTC. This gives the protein CASRGGSENEQFF.

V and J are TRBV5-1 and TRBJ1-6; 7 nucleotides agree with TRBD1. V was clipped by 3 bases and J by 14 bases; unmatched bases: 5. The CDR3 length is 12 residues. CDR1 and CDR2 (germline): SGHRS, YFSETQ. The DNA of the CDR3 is TGCGCCAGCAGCTCGCCGGGACAGTCCCTCCACTTT. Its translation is CASSSPGQSLHF.

In DNA, the CDR3 is TGTGCCAGCAGCTTAGTAGCCAGGGCGGATGGCTACACCTTC. It encodes CASSLVARADGYTF. The V gene is TRBV11-2, the J gene TRBJ1-2; TRBD1 is a possible D gene (5 bases). This CDR3 is 14 amino acids long. Trimming pared 1 base from V and 6 bases from J, leaving 12 bases between. CDR1 is SGHAT and CDR2 is FQNNGV in the germline V gene.

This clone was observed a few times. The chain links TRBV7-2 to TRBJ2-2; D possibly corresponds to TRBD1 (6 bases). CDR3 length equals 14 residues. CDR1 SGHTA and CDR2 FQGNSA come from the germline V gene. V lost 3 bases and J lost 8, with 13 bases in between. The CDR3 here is CASSFNRQEGELFF. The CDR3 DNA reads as TGTGCCAGCAGCTTCAACCGACAGGAGGGGGAGCTGTTTTTT.

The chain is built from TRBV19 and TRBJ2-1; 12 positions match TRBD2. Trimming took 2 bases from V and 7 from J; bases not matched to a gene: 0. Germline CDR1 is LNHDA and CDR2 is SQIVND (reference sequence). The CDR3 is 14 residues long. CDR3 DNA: TGTGCCAGTAGTATAACTAGCGGGAGGAATGAGCAGTTCTTC. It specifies CASSITSGRNEQFF. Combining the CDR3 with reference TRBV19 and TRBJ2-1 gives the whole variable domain DGGITQSPKYLFRKEGQNVTLSCEQNLNHDAMYWYRQDPGQGLRLIYYSQIVNDFQKGDIAEGYSVSREKKESFPLTVTSAQKNPTAFYLCASSITSGRNEQFFGPGTRLTVL.

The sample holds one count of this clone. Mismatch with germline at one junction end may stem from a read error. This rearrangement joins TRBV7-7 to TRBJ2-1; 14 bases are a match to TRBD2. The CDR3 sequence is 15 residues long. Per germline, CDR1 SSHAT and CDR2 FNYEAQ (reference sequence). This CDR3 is CASSRGLAGDNEQFF. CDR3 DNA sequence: TGTGCTAGCAGCCGGGGACTAGCGGGAGACAATGAGCAGTTCTTC. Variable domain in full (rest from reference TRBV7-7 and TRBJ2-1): GAGVSQSPRYKVTKRGQDVTLRCDPISSHATLYWYQQALGQGPEFLTYFNYEAQPDKSGLPSDRFSAERPEGSISTLTIQRTEQRDSAMYRCASSRGLAGDNEQFFGPGTRLTVL.

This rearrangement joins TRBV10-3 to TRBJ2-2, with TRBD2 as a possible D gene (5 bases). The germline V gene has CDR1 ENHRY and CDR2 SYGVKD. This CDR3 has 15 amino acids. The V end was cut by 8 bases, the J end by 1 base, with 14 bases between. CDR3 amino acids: CAISDGILNTGELFF. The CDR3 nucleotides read TGTGCCATCTCGGACGGGATCCTGAACACCGGGGAGCTGTTTTTT.

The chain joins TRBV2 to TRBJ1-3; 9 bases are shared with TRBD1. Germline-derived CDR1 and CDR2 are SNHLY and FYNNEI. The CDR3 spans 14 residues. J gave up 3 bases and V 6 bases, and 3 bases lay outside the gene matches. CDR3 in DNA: TGTGCCAGCAGACAGGGGGCGCTTGGAAACACCATATATTTT. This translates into CASRQGALGNTIYF.

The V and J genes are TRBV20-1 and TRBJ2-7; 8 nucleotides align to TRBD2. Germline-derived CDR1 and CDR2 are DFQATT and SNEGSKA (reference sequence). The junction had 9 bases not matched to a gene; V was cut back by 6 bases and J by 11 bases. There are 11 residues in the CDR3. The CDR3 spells CSATGAGVKYF. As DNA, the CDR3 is TGCAGTGCCACGGGAGCGGGAGTAAAGTACTTC.

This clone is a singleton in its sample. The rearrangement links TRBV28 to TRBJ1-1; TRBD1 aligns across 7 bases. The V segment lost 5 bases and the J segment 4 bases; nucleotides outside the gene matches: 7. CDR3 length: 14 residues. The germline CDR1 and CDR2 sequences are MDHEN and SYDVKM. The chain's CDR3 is CASSPTYRGTEAFF. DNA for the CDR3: TGTGCCAGCAGTCCAACCTACAGGGGCACTGAAGCTTTCTTT.

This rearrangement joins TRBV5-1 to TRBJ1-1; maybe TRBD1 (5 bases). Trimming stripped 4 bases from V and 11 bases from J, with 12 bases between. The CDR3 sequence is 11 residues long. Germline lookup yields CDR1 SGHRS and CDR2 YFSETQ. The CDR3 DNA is TGCGCCAGCAGCGGGGGAGGTTGGGCTTTCTTT. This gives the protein CASSGGGWAFF.

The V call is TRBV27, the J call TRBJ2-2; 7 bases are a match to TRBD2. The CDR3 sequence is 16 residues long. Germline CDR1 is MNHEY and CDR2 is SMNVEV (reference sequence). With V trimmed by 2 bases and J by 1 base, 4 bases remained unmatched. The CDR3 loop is CASSLKAGLNTGELFF. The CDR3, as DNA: TGTGCCAGCAGTTTAAAAGCGGGACTGAACACCGGGGAGCTGTTTTTT.

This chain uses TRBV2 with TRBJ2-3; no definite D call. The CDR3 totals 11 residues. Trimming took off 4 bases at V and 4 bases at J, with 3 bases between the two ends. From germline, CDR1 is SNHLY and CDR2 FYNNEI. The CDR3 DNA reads TGTGCCAGCAGTGTCGCAGATACGCAGTATTTT. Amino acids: CASSVADTQYF.

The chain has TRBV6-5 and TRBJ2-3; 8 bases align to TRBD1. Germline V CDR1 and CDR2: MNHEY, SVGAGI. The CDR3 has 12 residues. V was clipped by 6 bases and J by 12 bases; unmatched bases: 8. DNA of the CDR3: TGTGCCAGCAGGACCGGGACAGGATTACAGTATTTT. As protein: CASRTGTGLQYF.

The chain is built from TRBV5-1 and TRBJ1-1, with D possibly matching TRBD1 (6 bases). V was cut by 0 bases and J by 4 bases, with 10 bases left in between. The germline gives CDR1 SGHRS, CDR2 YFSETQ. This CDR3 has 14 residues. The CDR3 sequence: CASSLEQGFTEAFF. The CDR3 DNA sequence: TGCGCCAGCAGCTTGGAACAGGGATTCACTGAAGCTTTCTTT.

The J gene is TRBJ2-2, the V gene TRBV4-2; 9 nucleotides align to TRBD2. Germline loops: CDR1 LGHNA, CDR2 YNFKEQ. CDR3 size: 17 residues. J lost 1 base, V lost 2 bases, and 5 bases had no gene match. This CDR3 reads CASSQLGLAMNTGELFF. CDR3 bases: TGTGCCAGCAGCCAACTCGGACTAGCGATGAACACCGGGGAGCTGTTTTTT.

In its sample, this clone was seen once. The CDR3 sequence: CASSQDRGLQGSSPLHF. CDR3 nucleotides: TGCGCCAGCAGCCAAGATCGAGGTCTGCAGGGGAGTTCACCCCTCCACTTT. V is TRBV4-3 and J is TRBJ1-6, with D maybe TRBD1 (6 bases). Trimming removed 0 bases at V and 9 bases at J, with 18 bases between. This CDR3 is 17 amino acids long. The germline gives CDR1 LGHNA, CDR2 YSLEER.

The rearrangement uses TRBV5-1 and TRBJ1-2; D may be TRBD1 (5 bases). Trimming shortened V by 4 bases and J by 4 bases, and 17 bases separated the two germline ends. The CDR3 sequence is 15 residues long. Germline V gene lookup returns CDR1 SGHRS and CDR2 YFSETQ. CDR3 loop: CASSPAQGVVYGYTF. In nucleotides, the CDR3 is TGCGCCAGCAGCCCCGCTCAGGGCGTTGTCTATGGCTACACCTTC.

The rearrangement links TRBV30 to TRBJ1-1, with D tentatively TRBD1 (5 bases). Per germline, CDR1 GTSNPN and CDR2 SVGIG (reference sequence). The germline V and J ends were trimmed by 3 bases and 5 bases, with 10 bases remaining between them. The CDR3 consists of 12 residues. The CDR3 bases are TGTGCCTGGAGGGCAGGGCTTACTGAAGCTTTCTTT. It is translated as CAWRAGLTEAFF.